The 15 T cell receptor beta chains in this list originate from one sample, sequenced in a study of shared clonotypes between healthy human individuals (dated by TCRdb to the early 2020s). The protocol used for the library was the immunoSEQ multiplex PCR assay. TCRdb holds this immuneACCESS table with in-frame rearrangements only. Some clones are missing; in checked studies, unresolved V genes explain under half, and the rest has no known cause. Here the sample has under 1,900,000 clones; 97% to 99% occur a single time. About 0.35% of the sample is held by the ten biggest clonotypes. The specimen sequenced was naive CD4+ T cells sorted from blood. The label giving this sample's cell subset or site can be read as: CD45RA+ positively selected. Source of these receptors: a man in his thirties or forties in good health.

The V and J genes are TRBV11-2 and TRBJ2-5; unclear D gene. Between the trimmed V and J ends, which lost 7 bases and 3 bases, there was a span of 12 bases. The CDR3 totals 13 residues. CDR1 and CDR2 (germline): SGHAT, FQNNGV. CDR3 amino acids: CASTLRLKETQYF. In nucleotides, the CDR3 is TGTGCCAGCACCCTAAGACTGAAAGAGACCCAGTACTTC.

V is TRBV19 and J is TRBJ2-2, with TRBD1 matching 8 bases. The CDR3 has 14 amino acids. Germline CDR1 and CDR2: LNHDA and SQIVND (reference sequence). The V and J ends lost 3 bases and 7 bases, in that order; junction bases with no gene match: 4. CDR3 nucleotides: TGTGCCAGTAGTATCGACAGGGGTGGCGGGGAGCTGTTTTTT. It specifies CASSIDRGGGELFF.

The table lists this clone with a count of one. This rearrangement joins TRBV5-1 to TRBJ2-7, with D tentatively TRBD1 or TRBD2 (5 bases each). From germline, CDR1 is SGHRS and CDR2 YFSETQ. This CDR3 has 13 residues. Trimming pared 0 bases from V and 9 bases from J, leaving 13 bases between. CDR3 residues: CASSLVLSGPQYF. The CDR3 bases are TGCGCCAGCAGCTTGGTTCTCTCGGGACCGCAGTACTTC. Combining the CDR3 with reference TRBV5-1 and TRBJ2-7 gives the whole variable domain KAGVTQTPRYLIKTRGQQVTLSCSPISGHRSVSWYQQTPGQGLQFLFEYFSETQRNKGNFPGRFSGRQFSNSRSEMNVSTLELGDSALYLCASSLVLSGPQYFGPGTRLTVT.

The chain has TRBV18 and TRBJ1-5; the D is unclear. This CDR3 is 14 amino acids long. The germline V and J ends were trimmed by 4 bases and 5 bases, with 12 bases remaining between them. CDR1 KGHSH and CDR2 LQKENI come from the germline V gene. The CDR3 nucleotides are TGTGCCAGCTCACGAGACGTGGAGTATCAGCCCCAGCATTTT. Translated: CASSRDVEYQPQHF. The entire variable domain, with the rest obtained from reference TRBV18 and TRBJ1-5, is as follows: NAGVMQNPRHLVRRRGQEARLRCSPMKGHSHVYWYRQLPEEGLKFMVYLQKENIIDESGMPKERFSAEFPKEGPSILRIQQVVRGDSAAYFCASSRDVEYQPQHFGDGTRLSIL.

This chain uses TRBV2 with TRBJ2-3; TRBD2 matches 8 bases. Germline V gives CDR1 SNHLY, CDR2 FYNNEI. V was pared by 9 bases and J by 2 bases, with 10 bases of the junction left unmatched. This CDR3 has 15 amino acids. The CDR3 loop reads CASIWEREFTDTQYF. CDR3 nucleotides: TGTGCCAGTATTTGGGAGCGGGAGTTCACAGATACGCAGTATTTT.

The CDR3 sequence: CASSPLPQGQGAWQPQHF. For the CDR3, the DNA is TGTGCCAGCTCACCTCTCCCCCAAGGGCAGGGGGCTTGGCAGCCCCAGCATTTT. This chain links TRBV18 with TRBJ1-5, with 8 bases aligning to TRBD1. The V and J ends lost 3 bases and 7 bases, in that order; junction bases with no gene match: 17. This CDR3 contains 18 residues. Germline V gene data show CDR1 as KGHSH and CDR2 as LQKENI.

The CDR3: CASSRLAGPPDTQYF. CDR3 sequence (DNA): TGTGCCAGCAGCCGACTAGCGGGGCCCCCAGATACGCAGTATTTT. V usage is TRBV6-4 and J usage is TRBJ2-3; 11 nucleotides match TRBD2. CDR1 is MRHNA and CDR2 is SNTAGT in the germline V gene. CDR3 length: 15 residues. V dropped 6 bases and J dropped 4; count of bases not matched to a gene: 6.

The chain employs TRBV5-1 and TRBJ2-7; 9 nucleotides align to TRBD1. The CDR3 contains 17 residues. Looked up from germline, CDR1 is SGHRS and CDR2 is YFSETQ. Unmatched junction bases numbered 13, after V lost 1 base and J lost 5 bases. This chain's CDR3 is CASSLFGDGTGKNEQYF. CDR3 sequence (DNA): TGCGCCAGCAGCTTGTTTGGCGATGGGACAGGGAAGAACGAGCAGTACTTC.

The chain links TRBV28 to TRBJ2-7; D is uncertain. The germline V and J ends were trimmed by 5 bases and 2 bases, with 10 bases remaining between them. CDR3 length: 13 amino acids. Germline CDR1 MDHEN, CDR2 SYDVKM. The DNA of the CDR3 is TGTGCCAGCAGTCAGGACGGTCCCTACGAGCAGTACTTC. This encodes CASSQDGPYEQYF. Complete variable domain (other parts from reference TRBV28 and TRBJ2-7): DVKVTQSSRYLVKRTGEKVFLECVQDMDHENMFWYRQDPGLGLRLIYFSYDVKMKEKGDIPEGYSVSREKKERFSLILESASTNQTSMYLCASSQDGPYEQYFGPGTRLTVT.

The sample holds a few counts of this clone. The chain employs TRBV6-5 and TRBJ2-1, with a weak D call TRBD2 (5 bases). The V end was cut by 7 bases, the J end by 5 bases, with 15 bases between. The CDR3 sequence is 14 residues long. Germline V gene sequence: CDR1 MNHEY, CDR2 SVGAGI. The DNA for the CDR3 is TGTGCCAGCACTTTTCGCGGGCCCCACAATGAGCAGTTCTTC. It is translated as CASTFRGPHNEQFF.

The rearrangement uses TRBV19 and TRBJ1-5; TRBD1 is a possible D gene (6 bases). The CDR3 contains 14 residues. Deletions cut 6 bases from V and 4 bases from J, with 13 bases between. From germline, CDR1 is LNHDA and CDR2 SQIVND (reference sequence). The CDR3 DNA reads TGTGCCAGTAGCACCGGGACACGTAATCAGCCCCAGCATTTT. Translation: CASSTGTRNQPQHF.

The chain joins TRBV7-3 to TRBJ2-5; the match to TRBD2 covers 13 bases. This CDR3 has 16 residues. The germline V gene has CDR1 SGHTA and CDR2 FQGTGA. Germline trimming cut 3 bases from V and 5 bases from J; bases unmatched to any gene: 6. The CDR3 region has the DNA TGTGCCAGCAGCTTTGGACTAGCGGGAGTCAGGGAGACCCAGTACTTC. Its protein product is CASSFGLAGVRETQYF.

CDR3: CASSRGRLTGELFF. Written as DNA, the CDR3 is TGTGCCAGCAGCCGGGGGCGCCTCACCGGGGAGCTGTTTTTT. The chain employs TRBV13 and TRBJ2-2; D assignment may be TRBD1 or TRBD2 (6 bases each). The ends were cut back, 5 bases at V and 4 bases at J, with 11 bases in the middle. Germline lookup yields CDR1 PRHDT and CDR2 FYEKMQ (reference sequence). The CDR3 is 14 residues long.

V and J are TRBV25-1 and TRBJ1-3; possible D gene TRBD1, 5 bases. CDR1 is MGHDK, CDR2 SYGVNS, per germline. Trimming shortened V by 7 bases and J by 0 bases, and 19 bases separated the two germline ends. This CDR3 has 17 amino acids. The CDR3 bases are TGTGCCAGCACCTCCCCCAGGGCAGAAGACTCTGGAAACACCATATATTTT. Protein product: CASTSPRAEDSGNTIYF.

This sequence joins TRBV5-1 and TRBJ2-1, with D possibly matching TRBD2 (5 bases). Deletions cut 0 bases from V and 3 bases from J, with 13 bases between. The germline V gene encodes CDR1 SGHRS and CDR2 YFSETQ. The CDR3 spans 16 residues. CDR3 in amino acids: CASSLGQKDFYNEQFF. The CDR3 DNA reads TGCGCCAGCAGCTTGGGCCAGAAGGACTTCTACAATGAGCAGTTCTTC.